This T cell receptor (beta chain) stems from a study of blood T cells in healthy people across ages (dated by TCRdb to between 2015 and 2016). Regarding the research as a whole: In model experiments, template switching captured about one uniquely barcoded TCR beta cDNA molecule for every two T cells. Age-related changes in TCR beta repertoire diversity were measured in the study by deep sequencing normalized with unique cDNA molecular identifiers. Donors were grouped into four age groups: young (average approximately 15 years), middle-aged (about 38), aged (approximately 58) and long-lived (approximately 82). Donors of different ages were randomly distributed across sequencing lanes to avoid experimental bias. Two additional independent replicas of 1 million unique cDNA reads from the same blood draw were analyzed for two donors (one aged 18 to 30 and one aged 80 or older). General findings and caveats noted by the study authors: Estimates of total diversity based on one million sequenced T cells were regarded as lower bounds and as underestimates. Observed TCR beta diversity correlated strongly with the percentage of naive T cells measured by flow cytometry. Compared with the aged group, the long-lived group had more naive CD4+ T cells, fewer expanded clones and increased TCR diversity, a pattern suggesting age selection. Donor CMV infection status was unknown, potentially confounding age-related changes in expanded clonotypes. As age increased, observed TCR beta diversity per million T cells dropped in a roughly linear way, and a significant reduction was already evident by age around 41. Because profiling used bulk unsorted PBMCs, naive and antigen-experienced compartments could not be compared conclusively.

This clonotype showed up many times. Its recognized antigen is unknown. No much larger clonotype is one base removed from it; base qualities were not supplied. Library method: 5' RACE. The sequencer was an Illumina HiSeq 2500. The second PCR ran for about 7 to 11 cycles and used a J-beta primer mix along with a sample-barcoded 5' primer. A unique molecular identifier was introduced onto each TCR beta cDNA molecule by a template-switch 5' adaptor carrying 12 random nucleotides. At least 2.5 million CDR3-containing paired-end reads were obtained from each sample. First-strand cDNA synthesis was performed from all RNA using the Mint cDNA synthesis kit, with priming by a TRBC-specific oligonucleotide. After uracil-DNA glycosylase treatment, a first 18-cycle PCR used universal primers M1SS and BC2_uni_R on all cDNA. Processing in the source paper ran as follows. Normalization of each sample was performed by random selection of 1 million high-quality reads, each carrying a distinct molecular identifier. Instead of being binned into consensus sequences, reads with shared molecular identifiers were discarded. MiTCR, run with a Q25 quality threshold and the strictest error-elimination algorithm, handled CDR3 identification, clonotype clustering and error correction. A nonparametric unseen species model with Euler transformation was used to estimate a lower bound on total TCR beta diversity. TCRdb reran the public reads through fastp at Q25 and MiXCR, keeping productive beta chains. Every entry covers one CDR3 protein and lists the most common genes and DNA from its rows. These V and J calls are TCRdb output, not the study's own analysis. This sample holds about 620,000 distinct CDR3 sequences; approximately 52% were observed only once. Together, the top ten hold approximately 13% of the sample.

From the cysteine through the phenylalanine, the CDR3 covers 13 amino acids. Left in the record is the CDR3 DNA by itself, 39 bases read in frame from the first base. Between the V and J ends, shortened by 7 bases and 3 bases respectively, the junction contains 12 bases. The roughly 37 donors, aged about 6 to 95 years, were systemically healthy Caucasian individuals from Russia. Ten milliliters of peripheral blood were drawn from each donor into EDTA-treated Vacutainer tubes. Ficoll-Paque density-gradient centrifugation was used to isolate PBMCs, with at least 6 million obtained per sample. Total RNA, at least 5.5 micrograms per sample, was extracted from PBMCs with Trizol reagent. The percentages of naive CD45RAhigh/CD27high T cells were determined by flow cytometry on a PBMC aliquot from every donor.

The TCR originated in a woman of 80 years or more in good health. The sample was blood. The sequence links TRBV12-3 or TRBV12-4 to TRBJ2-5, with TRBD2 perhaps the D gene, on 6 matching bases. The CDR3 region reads CASNLWGEETQYF. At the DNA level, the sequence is TGTGCCAGCAATCTATGGGGGGAAGAGACCCAGTACTTC.